This T cell receptor beta chain originates from a study of shared clonotypes between healthy human individuals. Study details: Samples came from a couple of female and three male donors aged 18 to 49. Overall study results and limits: Unshared clonotypes carried lower generation probabilities than those common to all four donors.

There were no recent acute infections or vaccinations among the donors, who were healthy HIV-negative adults. Replicate PCRs run on sorted subsets employed 200 ng DNA, 25,000 to 35,000 T cell genomes. Some clones are missing from TCRdb's copy, which holds only in-frame ones; the method was immunoSEQ multiplex PCR. This sample has some 1,400,000 clones, with roughly 95% found just once. With regard to this clone: Its antigen is not identified.

The CDR3 extends over 15 amino acids. Trimming took 5 bases from V and 0 from J, leaving 11 bases between them. Germline loops: CDR1 SGHVS, CDR2 FQNEAQ. Sequencing was performed on naive CD4+ T cells sorted from blood. Described subset: CD45RA+ positively selected. This clonotype was obtained from a man younger than 45 in good health. This chain uses TRBV7-8 with TRBJ2-1; weak D call: TRBD1 (6 bases). For the CDR3, the DNA is TGTGCCAGCAGCGTTTACAGGGACTCCTACAATGAGCAGTTCTTC. It is translated as CASSVYRDSYNEQFF.